Included here is one T cell receptor (beta chain) sequence, with context. Generated by immunoSEQ multiplex PCR, the TCRdb table keeps only in-frame clones and is missing some. The table shows about 82,000 clones, with around 96% occurring only once. This record belongs to a study of technical replicates of blood from several donors. Germline V gives CDR1 SGHDT, CDR2 YYEEEE. This CDR3 has 16 residues. Trimming removed 0 bases from V and 3 bases from J; junction bases left unmatched: 4. The specimen sequenced was T cells isolated from PBMCs. The J gene is TRBJ2-3, the V gene TRBV5-6; 10 nucleotides match TRBD2. The receptor comes from a human donor in good health. The CDR3 region has the DNA TGTGCCAGCAGCTTGGGGCTAGCGGGAGAAACAGATACGCAGTATTTT. It is translated as CASSLGLAGETDTQYF.